These 25 T cell receptor beta chains were sequenced from one sample in a study of blood T cell repertoires in COVID-19. The assay was immunoSEQ multiplex PCR, and TCRdb's table has in-frame clones only and misses some. The sample carries 190,000 or so clones, roughly four fifths recorded once. The sample taken for sequencing was PBMCs or T cells enriched from blood (not recorded which). The receptor source for this set is a man aged 35-49 years who had recovered from COVID-19.

The rearrangement uses TRBV2 and TRBJ2-2; 12 bases agree with TRBD2. The CDR3 runs to 16 residues. Germline loops: CDR1 SNHLY, CDR2 FYNNEI. Losses at the gene ends were 6 bases for V and 7 bases for J; bases not matched to a gene: 9. CDR3 residues: CASRTRTSGVNGELFF. The DNA of the CDR3 is TGTGCCAGCAGGACCCGGACTAGCGGGGTTAACGGGGAGCTGTTTTTT.

The chain recombines TRBV19 with TRBJ2-7; 9 bases line up with TRBD1. V was pared by 6 bases and J by 3 bases, with 9 bases of the junction left unmatched. The germline V gene encodes CDR1 LNHDA and CDR2 SQIVND (reference sequence). This CDR3 comprises 15 residues. The chain's CDR3 is CASSLTGTGIYEQYF. CDR3 DNA sequence: TGTGCCAGTAGCCTTACCGGGACAGGGATCTACGAGCAGTACTTC.

This chain joins TRBV23-1 and TRBJ1-2; 7 bases match TRBD1. TRBV23-1 is placed among ORFs of uncertain function. The CDR3 covers 15 residues. After removal of 2 bases from V and 6 bases from J, the junction contained 9 bases not matched to a gene. In nucleotides, the CDR3 is TGCGCCAGCAGTCAACCCGACAGGGCTGCTGATGGCTACACCTTC. Translation gives CASSQPDRAADGYTF.

V usage is TRBV30 and J usage is TRBJ2-2; 12 bases line up with TRBD2. The CDR3 is 18 amino acids. J was trimmed by 2 bases and V by 1 base; bases with no gene match: 8. CDR1 and CDR2 from the germline V gene are GTSNPN and SVGIG (reference sequence). For the CDR3, the DNA is TGTGCCTGGAGTGCATCGACTAGCGGGAGAACTAACACCGGGGAGCTGTTTTTT. Translated, it gives CAWSASTSGRTNTGELFF.

The chain is built from TRBV18 and TRBJ2-7; TRBD1 aligns across 8 bases. The V gene's germline CDR1 is KGHSH and CDR2 LQKENI. This CDR3 spans 14 amino acids. V was clipped by 5 bases and J by 2 bases; unmatched bases: 5. Written as DNA, the CDR3 is TGTGCCAGCTCAAGGACAGGGATTCCCTACGAGCAGTACTTC. Its protein is CASSRTGIPYEQYF.

The gene calls are TRBV2 and TRBJ1-5; the D is unclear. V lost 7 bases and J lost 5, with 18 bases in between. The CDR3 is 15 amino acids. CDR1 is SNHLY and CDR2 is FYNNEI in the germline V gene. CDR3 DNA: TGTGCCAGCACCGAGGGAGGGAATAGGGATCAGCCCCAGCATTTT. Translated, it gives CASTEGGNRDQPQHF.

The CDR3 nucleotides read TGTGCCAGCAGCCTAACAGGTTCCTATGGCTACACCTTC. This codes for CASSLTGSYGYTF. The V gene is TRBV3-1 (or the pseudogene TRBV3-2), the J gene TRBJ1-2; tentatively, D is TRBD1 (5 bases). V was cut by 4 bases and J by 4 bases, with 10 bases left in between. There are 13 residues in the CDR3. Germline loops: CDR1 LGHDT, CDR2 YNNKEL (reference sequence).

The chain has TRBV27 and TRBJ2-2; the match to TRBD2 covers 11 bases. CDR1 and CDR2 from the germline V gene are MNHEY and SMNVEV (reference sequence). The J segment lost 8 bases and the V segment lost 3 bases, leaving 5 bases of the junction unmatched. This CDR3 comprises 15 residues. CDR3 nucleotide sequence: TGTGCCAGCAGTTTTAGCGGGGGGGCTTCGGGGGAGCTGTTTTTT. Translated, it gives CASSFSGGASGELFF.

The rearrangement uses TRBV18 and TRBJ1-4; no firm D call. The V gene lost 3 bases and the J gene lost 7 bases, with 9 bases spanning the gap. CDR1 is KGHSH, CDR2 LQKENI, per germline. This CDR3 is built from 13 residues. DNA for the CDR3: TGTGCCAGCTCACCTGTCAGAGGTGAAAAACTGTTTTTT. Protein: CASSPVRGEKLFF.

The sample holds a few counts of this clone. The chain carries TRBV7-6 and TRBJ1-1, with no clear D. Germline V gene sequence: CDR1 SGHVS, CDR2 FNYEAQ. This CDR3 has 14 amino acids. The V end was cut by 1 base, the J end by 4 bases, with 10 bases between. The chain's CDR3 is CASSLGVAVTEAFF. The CDR3 DNA reads as TGTGCCAGCAGCTTAGGGGTTGCGGTCACTGAAGCTTTCTTT.

This clone showed up just a few times. The rearrangement joins TRBV2 to TRBJ2-2; 12 nucleotides match TRBD1. The germline CDR1 and CDR2 sequences are SNHLY and FYNNEI. The length of the CDR3 is 16 residues. Trimming took 4 bases from V and 5 from J; bases not matched to a gene: 5. The CDR3 nucleotides read TGTGCCAGCAGTGGGGAGGGACAGGGGGCGACCGGGGAGCTGTTTTTT. It encodes CASSGEGQGATGELFF.

Only a few counts were recorded for this clone. This chain links TRBV5-5 with TRBJ1-1, with TRBD1 as a possible D gene (6 bases). V lost 3 bases and J 1 base, leaving 13 bases between the germline ends. Germline V gives CDR1 SGHKS, CDR2 YYEKEE (reference sequence). CDR3 length equals 15 residues. CDR3 region: CASSSRTVGNTEAFF. The DNA of the CDR3 is TGTGCCAGCAGCTCAAGGACAGTGGGGAACACTGAAGCTTTCTTT.

The chain couples TRBV19 to TRBJ2-3; 7 bases line up with TRBD2. CDR1 is LNHDA and CDR2 is SQIVND in the germline V gene (reference sequence). CDR3 size: 13 residues. J gave up 5 bases and V 6 bases, and 5 bases lay outside the gene matches. As DNA, the CDR3 is TGTGCCAGTAGGAAGATAGCGGGAGATACGCAGTATTTT. It yields the protein CASRKIAGDTQYF.

This chain links TRBV7-8 with TRBJ2-7, with 9 bases that match TRBD2. The CDR3 runs 15 residues. Germline CDR1 reads SGHVS; CDR2 reads FQNEAQ. Losses at the gene ends were 0 bases for V and 1 base for J; bases not matched to a gene: 1. CDR3 region: CASSLALAGSYEQYF. The DNA of the CDR3 is TGTGCCAGCAGCTTAGCCCTAGCGGGATCCTACGAGCAGTACTTC.

This clone came up once. The CDR3, as DNA: TGTGCCAGCAGCCGGGGGGGGTACGAGCAGTACTTC. The encoded protein is CASSRGGYEQYF. The chain is built from TRBV12-3 or TRBV12-4 and TRBJ2-7, with 8 bases matching TRBD2. J lost 4 bases, V lost 6 bases, and 2 bases had no gene match. The CDR3 contains 12 residues.

The chain recombines TRBV6-2 or TRBV6-3 with TRBJ2-3; D unclear. Looked up from germline, CDR1 is MNHEY and CDR2 is SVGEGT. Trimming removed 1 base from V and 5 bases from J, with 4 bases in between. This CDR3 has 12 amino acids. CDR3 residues: CASSYLEDTQYF. The CDR3 DNA sequence: TGTGCCAGCAGTTACTTAGAAGATACGCAGTATTTT.

This clone turned up a few times. V is TRBV2 and J is TRBJ2-1; TRBD2 matches 9 bases. V shed 8 bases, J shed 7 bases, and the junction held 15 bases outside the gene matches. CDR1 is SNHLY, CDR2 FYNNEI, per germline. CDR3 length: 16 residues. The CDR3 nucleotides read TGTGCCAGCGGGGGGGAGAGGGTAGCGGGAGATAATGAGCAGTTCTTC. Translated: CASGGERVAGDNEQFF. Full variable domain (rest looked up from reference TRBV2 and TRBJ2-1): EPEVTQTPSHQVTQMGQEVILRCVPISNHLYFYWYRQILGQKVEFLVSFYNNEISEKSEIFDDQFSVERPDGSNFTLKIRSTKLEDSAMYFCASGGERVAGDNEQFFGPGTRLTVL.

This chain connects TRBV4-2 to TRBJ2-5, with D unclear. V was clipped by 3 bases and J by 2 bases, with 16 bases between them. The CDR3 is 16 amino acids. CDR1 and CDR2 from the germline V gene are LGHNA and YNFKEQ. The CDR3 region has the DNA TGTGCCAGCAGCCACCGGTCCCAATCGGGTCAAGAGACCCAGTACTTC. Translated, it gives CASSHRSQSGQETQYF.

This chain connects TRBV7-8 to TRBJ2-3; 8 bases fit TRBD2. V lost 6 bases and J lost 0; bases outside the gene matches: 8. Germline V gene data show CDR1 as SGHVS and CDR2 as FQNEAQ. This CDR3 has 16 residues. The CDR3 bases are TGTGCCAGCAGGAAAAGGCTAGCGGGTAGCACAGATACGCAGTATTTT. Protein product: CASRKRLAGSTDTQYF.

The chain couples TRBV7-9 to TRBJ1-1; TRBD1 agrees at 7 bases. The germline V gene has CDR1 SEHNR and CDR2 FQNEAQ (reference sequence). J lost 4 bases, V lost 1 base, and 3 bases had no gene match. CDR3 length equals 14 residues. The CDR3 DNA reads as TGTGCCAGCAGCTTAGGTTCAGGGGGCACTGAAGCTTTCTTT. Its translation is CASSLGSGGTEAFF. The whole variable domain, filled in from reference TRBV7-9 and TRBJ1-1, reads DTGVSQNPRHKITKRGQNVTFRCDPISEHNRLYWYRQTLGQGPEFLTYFQNEAQLEKSRLLSDRFSAERPKGSFSTLEIQRTEQGDSAMYLCASSLGSGGTEAFFGQGTRLTVV.

This chain connects TRBV19 to TRBJ2-3; maybe TRBD2 (6 bases). V was shortened by 4 bases and J by 4 bases, with 12 bases between the two germline ends. The CDR3 is made up of 14 amino acids. CDR1 and CDR2 from the germline V gene are LNHDA and SQIVND (reference sequence). This CDR3 reads CASSKGGTADTQYF. For the CDR3, the DNA is TGTGCCAGTAGTAAAGGCGGGACGGCAGATACGCAGTATTTT.

This clone was detected only a few times. The chain combines TRBV7-9 with TRBJ1-1; TRBD1 matches 7 bases. The CDR3 is made up of 14 amino acids. Unmatched junction bases numbered 4, after V lost 2 bases and J lost 4 bases. The germline V gene encodes CDR1 SEHNR and CDR2 FQNEAQ (reference sequence). CDR3: CASSLKGAGTEAFF. The CDR3 nucleotides read TGTGCCAGCAGCTTAAAGGGGGCAGGCACTGAAGCTTTCTTT.

Here the CDR3 DNA reads TGTGCCAGCTCACCCCCGAACAAACCACGTTACAATGAGCAGTTCTTC. This gives the protein CASSPPNKPRYNEQFF. The gene calls are TRBV18 and TRBJ2-1, with D uncertain. The germline V gene has CDR1 KGHSH and CDR2 LQKENI. Between the trimmed V and J ends, which lost 3 bases and 4 bases, there was a span of 16 bases. This CDR3 comprises 16 residues.

DNA of the CDR3: TGTGCCAGCAGCACGAAGGTCGGGACAGGGCGCAGCTCCTATAATTCACCCCTCCACTTT. Residues: CASSTKVGTGRSSYNSPLHF. This rearrangement joins TRBV5-4 to TRBJ1-6; 9 nucleotides match TRBD1. CDR1 is SGHNT, CDR2 YYREEE, per germline (reference sequence). Trimming cost V 4 bases and J 0 bases; bases outside gene matches: 14. The CDR3 has 20 residues.

V is TRBV24-1 and J is TRBJ2-7, with no clear D. This CDR3 has 14 amino acids. Trimming pared 6 bases from V and 3 bases from J, leaving 14 bases between. Germline CDR1 is KGHDR and CDR2 is SFDVKD. The CDR3 reads CATSSSARSYEQYF. The CDR3 bases are TGTGCCACCAGTTCATCGGCACGGAGCTACGAGCAGTACTTC.